This TCR beta chain was captured in a study of CD8 T cells in Susac syndrome. RNA totalling roughly 0.45 to 1 ug underwent reverse transcription with random hexamers. TCRdb recomputed calls from the immunoSEQ multiplex PCR reads with MiXCR, one row per CDR3 protein. The top ten hold approximately 0.15% of the sample, which has some 150,000 distinct CDR3 sequences, approximately 95% seen once. This CDR3 spans 16 amino acids. V gave up 7 bases and J gave up 7 bases, with 26 bases separating them. This TCR was recovered from a human donor with Susac syndrome. The chain uses TRBV12-3 or TRBV12-4 and TRBJ2-7; D possibly matches TRBD1 or TRBD2 (5 bases each). Material for sequencing was CD4+ T cells from PBMCs. The CDR3 DNA is TGTGCCAGCACCCCCCGGGTGGGGGTAGGACCGTGGGAGCAGTACTTC. It is translated as CASTPRVGVGPWEQYF.